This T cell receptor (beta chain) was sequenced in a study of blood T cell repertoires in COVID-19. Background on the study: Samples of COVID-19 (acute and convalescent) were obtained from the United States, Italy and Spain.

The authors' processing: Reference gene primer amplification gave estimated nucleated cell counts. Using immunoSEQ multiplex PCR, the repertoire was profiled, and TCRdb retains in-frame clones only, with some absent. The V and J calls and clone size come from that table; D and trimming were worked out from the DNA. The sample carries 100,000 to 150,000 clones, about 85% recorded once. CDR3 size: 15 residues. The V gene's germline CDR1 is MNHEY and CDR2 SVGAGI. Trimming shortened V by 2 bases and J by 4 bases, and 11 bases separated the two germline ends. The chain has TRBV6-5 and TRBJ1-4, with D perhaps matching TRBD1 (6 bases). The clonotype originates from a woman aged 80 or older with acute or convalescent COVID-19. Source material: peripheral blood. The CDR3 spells CASSYNRDINEKLFF. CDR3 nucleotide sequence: TGTGCCAGCAGTTACAACCGGGACATTAATGAAAAACTGTTTTTT.